This T cell receptor beta chain was profiled in a study of blood T cell repertoires in COVID-19. Clones were sequenced by immunoSEQ multiplex PCR, and TCRdb holds only the in-frame ones, with some missing. Of about 360,000 clones listed, about 90% are singletons. Trimming took 4 bases from V and 0 from J, leaving 14 bases between them. Germline V gene sequence: CDR1 SGHNT, CDR2 YYREEE (reference sequence). This CDR3 spans 16 amino acids. This clone was picked up many times. The chain has TRBV5-4 and TRBJ2-1; a weak D match, TRBD2 (7 bases). Sequencing was done on a sample of PBMCs or T cells enriched from blood (not recorded which). This receptor was identified in a man aged 25-40 years who had recovered from COVID-19. The chain's CDR3 is CASSPTGGPSYNEQFF. CDR3 DNA: TGTGCCAGCAGCCCTACGGGGGGCCCCTCCTACAATGAGCAGTTCTTC.